These T cell receptor beta chains were read from a single sample in a study of CD8+ T cells in alopecia areata. Some clones are missing from TCRdb's copy, which holds only in-frame ones; the method was immunoSEQ multiplex PCR. Altogether 150,000 to 250,000 clones are present, about 62% being singletons, with the ten largest covering under 7%. Sample: CD4+ T cells sorted from blood, taken at week 24, from a patient treated with tofacitinib. These receptors originate from a human donor with alopecia areata. Each CDR3 is given with its conserved first and last residue. D genes are given only for firm matches. Clone size is given for some rows only: seen once, a few or many times, or a class if the clone is expanded.

j_call | v_call | clone_size | d_call | cdr3_length | cdr3_nt | cdr3_aa
TRBJ2-1 | TRBV7-2 | NA | NA | 14 | TGTGCCAGCAGCTTAGCCCATGGGACAACAGAGCAGTTCTTC | CASSLAHGTTEQFF
TRBJ1-6 | TRBV7-9 | NA | NA | 14 | TGTGCCAGCAGATTCGGAGGGGACAATTCACCCCTCCACTTT | CASRFGGDNSPLHF
TRBJ1-5 | TRBV15 | few | NA | 16 | TGTGCCACCAAAGACAGGACGCCATATAGCAATCAGCCCCAGCATTTT | CATKDRTPYSNQPQHF
TRBJ2-5 | TRBV18 | NA | NA | 14 | TGTGCCAGCTCACCACCGGGGTCCGAAGAGACCCAGTACTTC | CASSPPGSEETQYF
TRBJ2-4 | TRBV5-1 | NA | NA | 13 | TGCGCCAGCAGCGCTGACAGGTTAAACATTCAGTACTTC | CASSADRLNIQYF
TRBJ2-5 | TRBV5-1 | few | TRBD1 | 14 | TGCGCCAGCAGCAAAGGGACAGGGGAAGAGACCCAGTACTTC | CASSKGTGEETQYF
TRBJ2-7 | TRBV5-1 | NA | TRBD1 | 14 | TGCGCCAGCAGCCCTGGACAGGGGGGGGACGAGCAGTACTTC | CASSPGQGGDEQYF
TRBJ2-3 | TRBV2 | NA | NA | 12 | TGTGCCAGCAGTGAACTGACAGATACGCAGTATTTT | CASSELTDTQYF
TRBJ2-5 | TRBV7-9 | NA | NA | 16 | TGTGCCAGCAGCCGTACCCCAGGGGAGGGCCAAGAGACCCAGTACTTC | CASSRTPGEGQETQYF
TRBJ1-2 | TRBV29-1 | few | TRBD1 | 13 | TGCAGCGTGGAGGAGGACAGGCCCGATGGCTACACCTTC | CSVEEDRPDGYTF
TRBJ2-7 | TRBV4-3 | NA | NA | 14 | TGCGCCAGCAGCCAAGATAGCGGCGGACTCGAGCAGTACTTC | CASSQDSGGLEQYF
TRBJ1-5 | TRBV29-1 | NA | TRBD1 | 14 | TGCAGCGTTGGACAGGGTCTCGGCAATCAGCCCCAGCATTTT | CSVGQGLGNQPQHF
TRBJ1-2 | TRBV30 | few | NA | 13 | TGTGCCTGGAGGGACAATGAGGAAAACGGCTACACCTTC | CAWRDNEENGYTF
TRBJ2-7 | TRBV29-1 | NA | NA | 13 | TGCAGCGTTGTAACCGGGGGGCGTTACGAGCAGTACTTC | CSVVTGGRYEQYF
TRBJ1-1 | TRBV30 | NA | NA | 15 | TGTGCCTGCAATATTCGACCACAGGGGAACACTGAAGCTTTCTTT | CACNIRPQGNTEAFF
TRBJ1-6 | TRBV15 | NA | TRBD1 | 15 | TGTGCCACCAGCAGCTTACAGGGGTATAATTCACCCCTCCACTTT | CATSSLQGYNSPLHF
TRBJ1-1 | TRBV29-1 | few | NA | 13 | TGCAGCGTTGAAGAAGTCCTGAACACTGAAGCTTTCTTT | CSVEEVLNTEAFF
TRBJ1-2 | TRBV7-9 | NA | TRBD1 | 15 | TGTGCCAGCAGCTTAGTGGGACAGGGACCGGAAGGCTACACCTTC | CASSLVGQGPEGYTF
TRBJ2-5 | TRBV7-2 | NA | TRBD1 | 16 | TGTGCCAGCAGCTTAGACAGGGGGTCATACCAAGAGACCCAGTACTTC | CASSLDRGSYQETQYF